These 17 T cell receptor beta chains came from one sample sequenced in a study of early T cells in non-severe SARS-CoV-2 infection. TCRdb analysed the 5' RACE reads with MiXCR anew, one entry per CDR3 protein. The sample includes roughly 70,000 distinct CDR3 sequences, 20% to 25% of them seen just once. The specimen was whole blood, collected at baseline. These receptors all stem from an adult who was a healthcare worker with PCR-confirmed SARS-CoV-2 infection or an uninfected control (not recorded which).

The chain recombines TRBV7-9 with TRBJ1-4, with a possible D match to TRBD1 (5 bases). The CDR3 has 14 residues. V was shortened by 0 bases and J by 4 bases, with 6 bases between the two germline ends. Germline V gene lookup returns CDR1 SEHNR and CDR2 FQNEAQ (reference sequence). The CDR3 spells CASSLAGDNEKLFF. The CDR3 coding sequence is TGTGCCAGCAGCTTAGCAGGGGATAATGAAAAACTGTTTTTT.

This clonotype has more than one count but fewer than ten. The chain links TRBV11-2 to TRBJ2-5; D gene ambiguous. The V end lost 5 bases, the J end lost 5 bases, and 12 bases lay between the germline ends. The germline gives CDR1 SGHAT, CDR2 FQNNGV. This CDR3 is 13 amino acids long. The CDR3 DNA reads TGTGCCAGCAGCCTACTTTTTCGGGAGACCCAGTACTTC. Encoded protein: CASSLLFRETQYF.

This clonotype was seen only a few times. V gene TRBV5-1 combines with J gene TRBJ2-3, with TRBD2 matching 7 bases. The germline CDR1 and CDR2 sequences are SGHRS and YFSETQ. Trimming took 2 bases from V and 6 from J; bases not matched to a gene: 6. The CDR3 is 14 residues long. The CDR3 loop is CASSLPGGMDTQYF. The CDR3 DNA reads as TGCGCCAGCAGCTTACCGGGGGGTATGGATACGCAGTATTTT.

The chain couples TRBV5-1 to TRBJ1-1; D gene unclear. Germline CDR1 reads SGHRS; CDR2 reads YFSETQ. Between the trimmed V and J ends, which lost 1 base and 1 base, there was a span of 8 bases. The CDR3 sequence is 14 residues long. This chain's CDR3 is CASSLSGPNTEAFF. The CDR3 DNA sequence: TGCGCCAGCAGCTTGTCCGGGCCGAACACTGAAGCTTTCTTT.

J is TRBJ2-7 and V is TRBV11-2; 7 bases match TRBD1. The CDR3 is 14 residues long. Unmatched junction bases numbered 6, after V lost 5 bases and J lost 2 bases. CDR1 is SGHAT and CDR2 is FQNNGV in the germline V gene. The CDR3 reads CASSTEDRTYEQYF. DNA for the CDR3: TGTGCCAGCAGCACCGAGGACAGGACCTACGAGCAGTACTTC.

This chain uses TRBV6-5 with TRBJ2-7, with TRBD1 as a possible D gene (5 bases). Trimming shortened V by 4 bases and J by 6 bases, and 10 bases separated the two germline ends. Germline V gene data show CDR1 as MNHEY and CDR2 as SVGAGI. The CDR3 sequence is 12 residues long. CDR3 region: CASSSRDGEQYF. In DNA form, the CDR3 reads TGTGCCAGCAGTTCCAGGGATGGCGAGCAGTACTTC.

This clonotype was observed a few times. The rearrangement uses TRBV7-9 and TRBJ1-1; D is possibly TRBD1 (6 bases). The CDR3 loop spans 14 amino acids. Trimming cost V 5 bases and J 4 bases, with 14 bases left between them. Looked up from germline, CDR1 is SEHNR and CDR2 is FQNEAQ (reference sequence). The CDR3 is CASSPGGAVTEAFF. The CDR3 DNA is TGTGCCAGCAGCCCGGGGGGGGCTGTCACTGAAGCTTTCTTT. Drawing the rest from reference TRBV7-9 and TRBJ1-1, the complete variable domain is DTGVSQNPRHKITKRGQNVTFRCDPISEHNRLYWYRQTLGQGPEFLTYFQNEAQLEKSRLLSDRFSAERPKGSFSTLEIQRTEQGDSAMYLCASSPGGAVTEAFFGQGTRLTVV.

Concerning this clonotype itself: A read error may be the cause here, since a much bigger clone is one base away. The chain is built from TRBV6-1 and TRBJ2-7; 12 bases line up with TRBD2. Germline trimming cut 5 bases from V and 6 bases from J; bases unmatched to any gene: 5. The CDR3 is 14 residues long. The germline V gene encodes CDR1 MNHNS and CDR2 SASEGT. The DNA of the CDR3 is TGTGCCAGCAGTCATACTAGCGGGGGGTGCGAGCAGTACTTC. This gives the protein CASSHTSGGCEQYF.

J is TRBJ1-1 and V is TRBV6-1, with 7 nucleotides matching TRBD1. This CDR3 contains 13 residues. Looked up from germline, CDR1 is MNHNS and CDR2 is SASEGT. The V segment lost 6 bases and the J segment 7 bases; nucleotides outside the gene matches: 8. CDR3 protein: CASRVPWTGEAFF. The CDR3 DNA is TGTGCCAGCAGAGTCCCCTGGACAGGTGAAGCTTTCTTT.

This chain uses TRBV20-1 with TRBJ2-3; TRBD2 might be the D (5 bases). Germline values: CDR1 DFQATT, CDR2 SNEGSKA (reference sequence). This CDR3 is 11 amino acids long. V was pared by 5 bases and J by 5 bases, with 8 bases between. For the CDR3, the DNA is TGCAGTGCTCCACTAGTAGATACGCAGTATTTT. It is translated as CSAPLVDTQYF.

The chain is built from TRBV7-9 and TRBJ2-5; the D is unclear. Germline values: CDR1 SEHNR, CDR2 FQNEAQ (reference sequence). The CDR3 loop spans 14 amino acids. V was clipped by 3 bases and J by 4 bases, with 12 bases between them. CDR3 region: CASSFPLPRETQYF. CDR3 bases: TGTGCCAGCAGCTTCCCCCTCCCCCGAGAGACCCAGTACTTC. The full variable domain, in which reference TRBV7-9 and TRBJ2-5 provide the parts outside the CDR3, is DTGVSQNPRHKITKRGQNVTFRCDPISEHNRLYWYRQTLGQGPEFLTYFQNEAQLEKSRLLSDRFSAERPKGSFSTLEIQRTEQGDSAMYLCASSFPLPRETQYFGPGTRLLVL.

There are a few counts of this clonotype. The rearrangement uses TRBV7-9 and TRBJ2-4, with 10 bases that match TRBD1. Looked up from germline, CDR1 is SEHNR and CDR2 is FQNEAQ (reference sequence). V lost 6 bases to trimming and J lost 5 bases; unmatched junction nucleotides: 10. The CDR3 extends over 16 amino acids. The CDR3 is CASSSWTGGIENIQYF. The CDR3 DNA follows: TGTGCCAGCAGTTCTTGGACAGGGGGGATAGAAAACATTCAGTACTTC.

The table lists this clonotype with a few counts. This chain connects TRBV7-6 to TRBJ2-1; 8 bases are a match to TRBD2. The CDR3 spans 18 residues. Germline V gene data show CDR1 as SGHVS and CDR2 as FNYEAQ. The ends lost 0 bases at V and 0 bases at J; junction bases unmatched: 7. CDR3 in DNA: TGTGCCAGCAGCTTAGCCCTACGGGGGGGAAGCTCCTACAATGAGCAGTTCTTC. Translated, it gives CASSLALRGGSSYNEQFF. The entire variable domain, with the rest obtained from reference TRBV7-6 and TRBJ2-1, is as follows: GAGVSQSPRYKVTKRGQDVALRCDPISGHVSLYWYRQALGQGPEFLTYFNYEAQQDKSGLPNDRFSAERPEGSISTLTIQRTEQRDSAMYRCASSLALRGGSSYNEQFFGPGTRLTVL.

The V gene is TRBV30, the J gene TRBJ2-5; the match to TRBD1 covers 9 bases. With V trimmed by 0 bases and J by 4 bases, 6 bases remained unmatched. Germline V CDR1 and CDR2: GTSNPN, SVGIG (reference sequence). CDR3 length equals 15 residues. This CDR3 is CAWSVGTGRLETQYF. The CDR3 DNA follows: TGTGCCTGGAGTGTTGGGACAGGGCGATTAGAGACCCAGTACTTC.

J is TRBJ2-1 and V is TRBV14; TRBD1 or TRBD2 may be the D gene (5 bases each). Germline lookup yields CDR1 SGHDN and CDR2 FVKESK. The CDR3 runs 13 residues. With 5 bases removed from V and 2 bases from J, the gap between germline ends came to 7 bases. The CDR3 here is CASSSGPYNEQFF. CDR3 bases: TGTGCCAGCAGCTCGGGACCCTACAATGAGCAGTTCTTC.

The V and J genes are TRBV20-1 and TRBJ2-3; D gene unclear. Germline V gives CDR1 DFQATT, CDR2 SNEGSKA (reference sequence). CDR3 size: 14 residues. V was trimmed by 0 bases and J by 4 bases, leaving 11 bases between them. The CDR3 spells CSARDVAGADTQYF. CDR3 DNA sequence: TGCAGTGCTAGAGATGTTGCAGGAGCAGATACGCAGTATTTT.

This rearrangement joins TRBV3-1 to TRBJ1-4; D gene ambiguous. Between the trimmed V and J ends, which lost 5 bases and 8 bases, there was a span of 15 bases. The CDR3 has 14 amino acids. The V gene's germline CDR1 is LGHDT and CDR2 YNNKEL (reference sequence). CDR3 sequence reads: CASSTQTPQEKLFF. The CDR3 region has the DNA TGTGCCAGCAGCACCCAGACTCCTCAGGAAAAACTGTTTTTT.